A selection of T cell receptor beta chains follows, all from one sample in a study of T cells after yellow fever vaccination. TCRdb ran MiXCR on the 5' RACE reads and lists one entry per CDR3 protein. The sample lists a few hundred thousand distinct CDR3 sequences; 19% were seen once. Sequences were derived from PBMCs, sampled 15 days after the yellow fever booster vaccination. The receptor source for this set is a man aged 25 to 40 who received the YFV17D yellow fever vaccine. Both conserved end residues are part of each CDR3. The order of the fields is J gene, clone size, D gene, V gene, CDR3 protein, CDR3 DNA. D genes are given only for firm matches. Rows give clone size only sometimes, using once, few, many, or a class for an expanded clone.

>TRBJ2-5|-|TRBD2|TRBV5-5
CASSLEGGRATGETQYF
TGTGCCAGCAGCTTGGAAGGCGGGAGGGCCACCGGAGAGACCCAGTACTTC
>TRBJ2-1|-|TRBD2|TRBV12-3/TRBV12-4
CASSPGTSGRGEQFF
TGTGCCAGCAGCCCCGGGACTAGCGGGAGGGGTGAGCAGTTCTTC
>TRBJ1-2|few|TRBD1|TRBV29-1
CSVTRQGGNYGYTF
TGCAGCGTTACCAGACAGGGGGGTAACTATGGCTACACCTTC
>TRBJ2-1|few|-|TRBV28
CASREEGRYNEQFF
TGTGCCAGCAGGGAAGAAGGGCGGTACAATGAGCAGTTCTTC
>TRBJ2-3|-|-|TRBV6-5
CASSYSGFTDTQYF
TGTGCCAGCAGTTACTCAGGATTCACAGATACGCAGTATTTT
>TRBJ1-2|-|-|TRBV15
CATSQGDIDTNYGYTF
TGTGCCACCAGCCAGGGTGATATCGATACTAACTATGGCTACACCTTC
>TRBJ2-1|-|TRBD2|TRBV5-6
CASSSVSGRANNEQFF
TGTGCCAGCAGCTCCGTTAGCGGGAGGGCTAACAATGAGCAGTTCTTC
>TRBJ2-4|few|-|TRBV5-1
CARGGWSACIQYF
TGCGCCAGGGGAGGCTGGAGCGCGTGCATTCAGTACTTC
>TRBJ2-2|-|TRBD2|TRBV20-1
CSPRGGADTGELFF
TGCAGCCCCCGGGGAGGGGCCGACACCGGGGAGCTGTTTTTT
>TRBJ2-2|-|-|TRBV29-1
CSVEDPGLKNTGELFF
TGCAGCGTTGAAGATCCTGGACTCAAGAACACCGGGGAGCTGTTTTTT